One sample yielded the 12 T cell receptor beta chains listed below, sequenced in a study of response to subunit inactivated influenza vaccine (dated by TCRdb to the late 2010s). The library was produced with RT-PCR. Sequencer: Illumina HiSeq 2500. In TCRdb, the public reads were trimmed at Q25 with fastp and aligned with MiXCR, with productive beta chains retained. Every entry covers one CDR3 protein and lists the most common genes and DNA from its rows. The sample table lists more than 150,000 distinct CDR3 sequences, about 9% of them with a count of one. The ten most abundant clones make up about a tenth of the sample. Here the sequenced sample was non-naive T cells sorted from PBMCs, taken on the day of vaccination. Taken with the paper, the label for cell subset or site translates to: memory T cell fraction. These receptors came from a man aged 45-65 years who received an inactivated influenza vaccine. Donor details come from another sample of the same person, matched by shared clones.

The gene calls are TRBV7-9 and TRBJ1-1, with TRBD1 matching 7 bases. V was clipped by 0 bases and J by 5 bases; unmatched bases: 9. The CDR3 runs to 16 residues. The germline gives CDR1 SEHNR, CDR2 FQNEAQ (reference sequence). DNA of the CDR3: TGTGCCAGCAGCTTAGCGAGGGGGCAGGGCCGTACTGAAGCTTTCTTT. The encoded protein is CASSLARGQGRTEAFF.

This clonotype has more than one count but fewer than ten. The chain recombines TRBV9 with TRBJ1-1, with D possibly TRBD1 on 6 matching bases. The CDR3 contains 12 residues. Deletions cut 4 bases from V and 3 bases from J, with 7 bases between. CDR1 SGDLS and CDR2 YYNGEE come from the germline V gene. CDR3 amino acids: CASSYRDTEAFF. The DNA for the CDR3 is TGTGCCAGCAGCTACAGGGACACTGAAGCTTTCTTT.

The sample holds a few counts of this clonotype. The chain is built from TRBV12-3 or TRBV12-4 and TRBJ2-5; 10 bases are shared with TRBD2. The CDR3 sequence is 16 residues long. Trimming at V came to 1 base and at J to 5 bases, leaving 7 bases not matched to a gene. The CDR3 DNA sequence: TGTGCCAGCAGTTTAGTAGCGGGGGGCCGGGGGGAGACCCAGTACTTC. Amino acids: CASSLVAGGRGETQYF.

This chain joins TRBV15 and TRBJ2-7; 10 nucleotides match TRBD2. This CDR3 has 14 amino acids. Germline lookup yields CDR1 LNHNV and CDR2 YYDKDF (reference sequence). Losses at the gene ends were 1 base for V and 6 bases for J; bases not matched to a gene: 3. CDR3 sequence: CATSRVVAGGEQYF. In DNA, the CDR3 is TGTGCCACCAGCAGAGTCGTAGCGGGAGGCGAGCAGTACTTC.

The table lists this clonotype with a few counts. The CDR3 is CASSVAVQSEQFF. For the CDR3, the DNA is TGTGCCAGCAGCGTAGCAGTTCAAAGCGAGCAGTTCTTC. This chain connects TRBV9 to TRBJ2-1, with D unclear. The V gene lost 0 bases and the J gene lost 10 bases, with 11 bases spanning the gap. The CDR3 covers 13 residues. The germline CDR1 and CDR2 sequences are SGDLS and YYNGEE. Drawing the rest from reference TRBV9 and TRBJ2-1, the complete variable domain is DSGVTQTPKHLITATGQRVTLRCSPRSGDLSVYWYQQSLDQGLQFLIQYYNGEERAKGNILERFSAQQFPDLHSELNLSSLELGDSALYFCASSVAVQSEQFFGPGTRLTVL.

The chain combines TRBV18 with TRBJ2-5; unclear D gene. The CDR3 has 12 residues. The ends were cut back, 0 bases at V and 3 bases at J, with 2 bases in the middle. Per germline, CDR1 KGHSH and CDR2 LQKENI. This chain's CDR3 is CASSPPEETQYF. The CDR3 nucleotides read TGTGCCAGCTCACCACCTGAAGAGACCCAGTACTTC.

The DNA of the CDR3 is TGTGCCAGCAGCTTACAAATGGGACAGGGAATCTATGGCTACACCTTC. Translating gives CASSLQMGQGIYGYTF. The chain combines TRBV7-9 with TRBJ1-2; 9 bases align to TRBD1. This CDR3 has 16 amino acids. Germline CDR1 and CDR2: SEHNR and FQNEAQ (reference sequence). V was clipped by 2 bases and J by 4 bases; unmatched bases: 8.

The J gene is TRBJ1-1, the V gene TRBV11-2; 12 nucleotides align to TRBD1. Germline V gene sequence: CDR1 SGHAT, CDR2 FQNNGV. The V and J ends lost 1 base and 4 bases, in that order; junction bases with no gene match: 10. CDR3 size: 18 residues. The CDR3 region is CASSLGVAGQGASTEAFF. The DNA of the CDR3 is TGTGCCAGCAGCTTAGGAGTCGCGGGACAGGGGGCGAGCACTGAAGCTTTCTTT.

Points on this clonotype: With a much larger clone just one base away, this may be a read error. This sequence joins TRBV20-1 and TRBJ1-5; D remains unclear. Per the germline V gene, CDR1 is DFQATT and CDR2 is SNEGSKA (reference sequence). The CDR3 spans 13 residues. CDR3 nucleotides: TGCAGTGCTAGAGTCCCCGGGATTCAGCCCCATCATTTT. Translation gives CSARVPGIQPHHF.

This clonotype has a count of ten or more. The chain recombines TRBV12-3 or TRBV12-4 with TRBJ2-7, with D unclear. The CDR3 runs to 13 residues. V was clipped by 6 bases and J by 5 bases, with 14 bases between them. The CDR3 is CASSPSSSNEQYF. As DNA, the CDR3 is TGTGCCAGCAGCCCGAGTAGTTCCAACGAGCAGTACTTC.

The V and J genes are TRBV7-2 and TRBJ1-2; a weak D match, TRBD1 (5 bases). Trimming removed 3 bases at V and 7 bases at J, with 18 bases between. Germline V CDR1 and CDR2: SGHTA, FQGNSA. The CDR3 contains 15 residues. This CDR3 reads CASSFGTGDRGGYTF. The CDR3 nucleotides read TGTGCCAGCAGCTTTGGTACGGGGGACCGAGGTGGCTACACCTTC.

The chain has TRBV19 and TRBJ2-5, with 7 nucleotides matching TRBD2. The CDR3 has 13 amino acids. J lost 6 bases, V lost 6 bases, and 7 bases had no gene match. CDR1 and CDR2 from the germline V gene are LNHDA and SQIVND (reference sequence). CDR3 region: CASSPTSSQTQYF. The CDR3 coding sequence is TGTGCCAGTAGCCCGACTAGCTCGCAGACCCAGTACTTC.